The 8 T cell receptor beta chains reported below all come from one sample, sequenced in a study of T cells in women clearing cervical HPV infection. Profiled with immunoSEQ multiplex PCR; TCRdb holds only in-frame clones, not every one. The sample shows approximately 18,000 clones, and about 11% sits with its ten largest clones. Sample: blood buffy coat. The receptors were sampled from a woman aged 18 to 75 with a cervical HPV16 infection that either progressed to CIN3+ or cleared (not recorded which).

As to this clone: Coverage ceases 3 residues before the CDR3 finishes, and the germline J gene fills in the end. The chain has TRBV13 and TRBJ2-7; no reliable D call. The germline CDR1 and CDR2 sequences are PRHDT and FYEKMQ (reference sequence). V shed 5 bases and J shed 5 bases, with 16 bases lying between them. The CDR3 spans 14 residues. The covered CDR3 bases are TGTGCCAGCAGCCACCGGGTCCAAAGGAACGAG. It encodes CASSHRVQRNE. The whole CDR3 sequence reads CASSHRVQRNEQYF.

On this clone: The CDR3 is cut off 3 residues early in the read; its end comes from the germline J gene. The rearrangement links TRBV20-1 to TRBJ1-6; 8 bases line up with TRBD1. V lost 6 bases to trimming and J lost 7 bases; unmatched junction nucleotides: 5. The CDR3 extends over 13 amino acids. The germline V gene encodes CDR1 DFQATT and CDR2 SNEGSKA (reference sequence). The CDR3 sequence: CSATGQANSPLHF. The sequenced part of the CDR3 DNA is TGCAGTGCCACGGGACAGGCAAATTCACCC.

CDR3 DNA, as far as it was read: TGTGCCAGCAGCGTGAGGACAGCAGGAGAGACC. Translated: CASSVRTAGET. The full CDR3 sequence reads CASSVRTAGETQYF. This chain links TRBV9 with TRBJ2-5, with TRBD1 as a possible D gene (6 bases). The CDR3 goes on 3 residues after the read ends, and that part is filled in from the germline J gene. The CDR3 is 14 residues long. The V gene's germline CDR1 is SGDLS and CDR2 YYNGEE. V lost 2 bases and J lost 4, with 12 bases in between.

Note on this clone: The CDR3 extends 3 residues past the end of the read, so its final part is completed from the germline J gene. This chain connects TRBV20-1 to TRBJ2-1, with TRBD2 identical over 10 bases. Germline V gene lookup returns CDR1 DFQATT and CDR2 SNEGSKA (reference sequence). The J segment lost 3 bases and the V segment lost 3 bases, leaving 5 bases of the junction unmatched. The CDR3 is made up of 15 amino acids. This CDR3 reads CSARGLAGVYNEQFF. The sequenced part of the CDR3 DNA is TGCAGTGCTAGGGGGCTAGCGGGAGTCTACAATGAG.

Worth noting for this clone: The read halts 3 residues ahead of the CDR3 end, with the missing end drawn from the germline J gene. The rearrangement joins TRBV20-1 to TRBJ2-3, with TRBD2 matching 7 bases. This CDR3 contains 16 residues. Germline trimming cut 4 bases from V and 2 bases from J; bases unmatched to any gene: 12. Germline V lookup: CDR1 DFQATT, CDR2 SNEGSKA (reference sequence). The sequenced CDR3 bases are TGCAGTGCTACCTCCCCTTCCGGGGGGATCACAGATACG. Protein sequence: CSATSPSGGITDT. In full, the CDR3 is CSATSPSGGITDTQYF.

For this clone: The CDR3 extends 3 residues past the end of the read, so its final part is completed from the germline J gene. The V gene is TRBV6-2 or TRBV6-3, the J gene TRBJ2-7; the D is unclear. The CDR3 loop spans 17 amino acids. V was shortened by 6 bases and J by 1 base, with 22 bases between the two germline ends. Looked up from germline, CDR1 is MNHEY and CDR2 is SVGEGT. The part of the CDR3 DNA that was read is TGTGCCAGCAGCCACGACACGGCCGGAGCCCAGTCCTACGAG. This sequence encodes CASSHDTAGAQSYE. The entire CDR3 is CASSHDTAGAQSYEQYF.

For this clone: The read finishes 3 residues shy of the CDR3 end, and the germline J gene is used to complete it. V and J are TRBV20-1 and TRBJ2-7, with TRBD2 matching over 8 bases. The CDR3 consists of 14 residues. The junction had 10 bases not matched to a gene; V was cut back by 6 bases and J by 3 bases. CDR1 and CDR2 (germline): DFQATT, SNEGSKA (reference sequence). CDR3 in amino acids: CSAPSGGGNYEQYF. The sequenced part of the CDR3 DNA is TGCAGTGCCCCCTCGGGGGGGGGAAACTACGAG.

On this clone itself: The read gets to within 3 residues of the CDR3 end, and the germline J gene fills in the rest. J is TRBJ1-5 and V is TRBV19, with 11 bases aligning to TRBD1. The ends lost 6 bases at V and 4 bases at J; junction bases unmatched: 14. From germline, CDR1 is LNHDA and CDR2 SQIVND (reference sequence). This CDR3 region has 18 residues. The CDR3 loop is CASSPGTGGLLTNQPQHF. Partial CDR3 DNA: TGTGCCAGTAGCCCCGGGACAGGGGGGTTATTGACAAATCAGCCC.